This T cell receptor (beta chain) was captured in a study of cytomegalovirus exposure and HLA in healthy donors (TCRdb year 2017). Describing the broader study: An earlier analysis of more than 550 of the donors reported 276 Gb of sequence data and 117 million unique TCR beta sequences obtained from around 180 million T cells. Four or five DR-DQ haplotypes were handled as single units for association and clustering because linkage in the cohort was strong. Among some 400 genotyped donors of the cohort, an average of approximately 240,000 unique TCR beta nucleotide sequences was sequenced per donor, of which about 20% were non-productive. HLA typing covered class I and class II loci at four-digit resolution. To study patterns of TCR occurrence, a later analysis re-analyzed previously published TCR beta repertoires from 666 donors and added high-resolution HLA genotyping. Using immunosequencing, the study profiled T cell repertoires from fewer than 700 subjects and related those repertoires to cytomegalovirus serostatus. Along with the approximately 650-subject first cohort, a separate validation cohort of 120 different subjects was used. Donor age, sex, ethnicity and CMV serostatus were compiled alongside the repertoire data. Of the roughly 400 genotyped donors, approximately 80% fell in the genetic ancestry cluster associated with self-reported Caucasian donors. The study combined high-throughput TCR immunosequencing, statistical association of individual TCRs with disease status, and machine learning to predict cytomegalovirus infection status. In the later analysis, no new phenotypic data were used to find candidate immune exposures; instead, reliance was placed on TCR beta sequences and their occurrence across donors. An early release that covered some 630 HLA-typed donors contained 300 to 350 gigabases of sequencing data and tens of millions of unique TCR sequences. Genome-wide SNP genotypes for about 60% of the roughly 700 donors were used in a later genetic analysis, which treated that subset as a discovery cohort. All discovery cohort repertoires had been generated using a single sequencing platform. An earlier analysis of 450 to 750 of the donors used high-throughput TCR beta sequencing to judge whether each TCR beta V gene segment behaved as functional or pseudogenic. Typing coverage differed by locus: A, B, C, DRB1 and DQB1 were typed in roughly 620-630 donors, DQA1 in 522, DPA1 in approximately 600, and DPB1 in approximately 450. The aim of the study was to test whether cataloging public T cell receptors could identify signatures of past pathogen exposure.

The cohort consisted of 670 or so healthy bone marrow donors. At the time of sampling, every cohort member was nominally healthy, though immune exposures that went unrecorded were likely present. The donor tested CMV seronegative, placing the donor among the 350 to 400 seronegative members of the cohort. A peripheral blood sample was collected from each donor, and TCR beta sequencing was performed on peripheral blood mononuclear cells. The Qiagen DNeasy Blood Extraction Kit was used to extract genomic DNA from the blood cell samples. Libraries were built with the immunoSEQ multiplex PCR assay. For the multiplex PCR, a mixture combining 60 forward primers for TCR Vbeta segments and 13 reverse primers for TCR Jbeta segments was used. The CDR3 region of rearranged TCR beta genes was amplified from genomic DNA by a multiplex PCR assay. On the Illumina HiSeq System, the amplified TCR beta libraries were sequenced as 87-base-pair reads. Per the source publication's procedure: Across the roughly 640 repertoires, a later analysis counted some 81 million unique TCR beta chains, around 10 million of which were shared by at least two donors. Raw reads were error-corrected and collapsed into unique sequences by a nearest-neighbor algorithm in which closely related sequences were merged to remove PCR and sequencing errors. Alignment of CDR3 sequences to IMGT reference sequences was used to assign V, D and J gene segments. For a sequence to be retained, a match of at least six nucleotides to both a V gene segment and a J gene segment was required. A rearrangement was called productive if the CDR3 had no stop codons and remained in frame with V and J, and every other rearrangement was called non-productive. CDR3 was defined by IMGT convention, running from the second conserved V-encoded cysteine to the conserved J-encoded phenylalanine. The earlier analysis of 500 to 650 of the donors excluded any sequence lacking an unambiguous match to a single V gene segment. An earlier analysis of several hundred of the donors called V segments functional above 56.7% productive rearrangements and segregating when the between-donor standard deviation exceeded 5%. A statistical classification framework was built for diagnosing cytomegalovirus status from the catalog of TCR beta chain sequences. A later analysis assigned V and J genes by comparing TCR nucleotide sequences with IMGT/GENE-DB human TR gene sequences. In a later analysis, CDR3 sequences and most-parsimonious VDJ recombination scenarios were assigned using the TCRdist pipeline. In a later analysis, every TCR beta chain was defined by the combination of its CDR3 amino acid sequence and its V-gene family, and reads without a unique V-gene family were dropped. As a way to deal with suspected cross-contamination and a sequencing artifact, a later analysis dropped more than 500 nucleotide sequences that were highly shared and had low generation probability. In a later analysis, a clonal expansion index was calculated for each public chain from normalized within-repertoire ranks of inferred template counts. A later analysis computed generation probabilities with a VDJ recombination model fitted to out-of-frame rearrangements, and checked the results against IGoR. Hypergeometric tests were used in a later analysis to score TCR-TCR, TCR-HLA and TCR-CMV co-occurrence, with a repertoire-size bias correction applied to the TCR pairs. A later analysis estimated false discovery rates by permuting HLA or CMV assignments 20 times. A later analysis grouped co-occurring TCRs with DBSCAN, adding TCRdist sequence similarity when clustering within HLA-allele-positive subsets. Co-occurrence clustering excluded repertoires with fewer than 30,000 or more than 120,000 public chains, plus five with anomalous nucleotide sharing. What TCRdb holds here is the immuneACCESS table cut down to in-frame rearrangements. Part of the clones is not present; checked against another copy, under half of the missing clones reflect an unresolved V gene, and the others are unexplained. V and J calls plus clone size are reproduced from that table; the DNA served to infer D and trimming. This sample lists some 200,000 clones; around 77% were detected once. The biggest ten clones account for around 3.1% of the sample.

Trimming takes 5 bases from V and 4 bases from J, and the germline ends sit 12 bases apart. The germline V gene (reference sequence) provides CDR1 PRHDT and CDR2 FYEKMQ. From the cysteine through the phenylalanine, the CDR3 covers 13 amino acids. Of all the DNA, just the CDR3 is kept, 39 bases in frame from base 1. This clone was found a few times. Its target antigen remains unknown. The input lacks base qualities; no much larger clone sits a single base away. General findings and caveats noted by the study authors: In a later analysis, HLA-associated TCR beta chains showed more clonal expansion and lower generation probabilities than non-associated chains that were equally common. Specific HLA alleles were associated with 15,000 to 20,000 TCR beta sequences at a false discovery rate of 0.05 in a later analysis. Most CMV-associated TCR beta chains appeared to be HLA-restricted in a later analysis, and the HLA associations seemed to be driven largely by CMV exposure. Because the 87-base-pair reads could not distinguish some IMGT-functional V segments, including TRBV6-2 and TRBV6-3, those segments were excluded. Immune exposure information for the cohort was limited to CMV serostatus. A further reported finding was that TCR beta sequences accurately predicted the HLA-A and HLA-B alleles for most subjects in the first cohort. An earlier analysis of 587 of the donors showed that most TCR beta V segments appeared in productive rearrangements either about 87% or about 30% of the time, which broadly matched IMGT annotations. Only TCR beta chains were sequenced in this cohort, and the absence of alpha or paired-chain data limited detectable features. In vitro tests confirmed that a few of the cytomegalovirus-associated TCR beta chains recognize cytomegalovirus antigens. Compared with the roughly 720-donor mean, donors in an Asian-associated ancestry cluster had fewer N-insertions in productive TCRs, according to a later genetic analysis. A cluster of highly shared sequence variants was judged likely to represent a technical artifact of the sequencing pipeline. In a later analysis, TCR association rates were found to vary across HLA loci, with the most associated TCRs seen for DRB1 alleles and the fewest for HLA-C alleles. When HLA alleles, especially DR and DQ, strongly co-occurred, TCR associations were difficult to assign to individual alleles. The classifier was reported to diagnose cytomegalovirus status with high specificity and sensitivity in both the original cohort and the validation cohort. The study listed 150 to 200 TCR beta chains as associated with cytomegalovirus. An association between a missense DCLRE1C variant and V-gene and J-gene trimming of TCR beta chains was found in a later genetic analysis and replicated in an independent cohort. Presence/absence analyses assumed roughly uniform sequencing depth across donors, an assumption that may not hold. Because HLA typing was unavailable for some donors at each locus, only the typed subset was used in association tests. Most TCR sequences were seen in very few donors, while some public TCRs were found in many individuals. Correlated functional status among segregating V segments might reflect linkage disequilibrium, but an unknown experimental factor could not be ruled out. Because counts were too low, 15 to 20 rarely observed V segments, including chromosome 9 orphons, were excluded from the earlier analysis of 500 to 700 of the donors. According to the authors, the approach could potentially be generalized to other disease states and immunological phenotypes. Several of the top co-occurrence clusters appeared to be linked to parvovirus B19, influenza, CMV and Epstein-Barr virus, according to a later analysis.

This receptor was obtained from a female donor in good health and CMV-seronegative. The sample consisted of PBMCs. The chain links TRBV13 with TRBJ2-7; TRBD1 is possibly the D segment (6 matching bases). CDR3 sequence: CASSGQTMYEQYF. The DNA sequence is as follows: TGTGCCAGCAGCGGACAGACGATGTACGAGCAGTACTTC.